These 32 T cell receptor beta chains were all obtained from the same sample, sequenced in a study of cytomegalovirus exposure and HLA in healthy donors (dated by TCRdb to about 2017). Receptor amplification or capture employed the immunoSEQ multiplex PCR assay. For the multiplex PCR, a mixture combining 60 forward primers for TCR Vbeta segments and 13 reverse primers for TCR Jbeta segments was used. Sourced from immuneACCESS, this table was stored by TCRdb with only in-frame sequences that have V and J called. A share of the clones is absent; for the studies checked, an unresolved V gene accounts for under half, and the remainder has no known explanation. The sample table holds more than 90,000 clones, of which around 79% were seen once. The ten largest clones add up to roughly 2% of the sample. Sequenced input: PBMCs. The receptors come from a woman aged 40 to 50 in good health and CMV-seronegative.

This clone was seen once. The rearrangement joins TRBV19 to TRBJ2-3, with D hard to call. Trimming cost V 4 bases and J 3 bases, with 2 bases left between them. CDR1 and CDR2 from the germline V gene are LNHDA and SQIVND (reference sequence). This CDR3 spans 11 amino acids. The CDR3 nucleotides are TGTGCCAGTAGTACTACAGATACGCAGTATTTT. Protein product: CASSTTDTQYF.

The chain is built from TRBV2 and TRBJ2-5; D remains ambiguous. The CDR3 length is 13 residues. Germline CDR1 is SNHLY and CDR2 is FYNNEI. V was pared by 4 bases and J by 2 bases, with 8 bases between. The CDR3 coding sequence is TGTGCCAGCAGTGTCACCGGGCAAGAGACCCAGTACTTC. Its protein is CASSVTGQETQYF.

The CDR3 reads CASSSLRDTEAFF. Written as DNA, the CDR3 is TGTGCCAGCAGCTCCCTCCGGGACACTGAAGCTTTCTTT. V is TRBV5-4 and J is TRBJ1-1; the D is unclear. Germline assignment: CDR1 SGHNT and CDR2 YYREEE (reference sequence). The CDR3 totals 13 residues. The V end lost 3 bases, the J end lost 3 bases, and 9 bases lay between the germline ends.

This chain connects TRBV19 to TRBJ2-2; 7 nucleotides agree with TRBD1. The CDR3 runs to 16 residues. Trimming removed 6 bases from V and 5 bases from J; junction bases left unmatched: 12. CDR1 and CDR2 from the germline V gene are LNHDA and SQIVND (reference sequence). The CDR3 DNA reads TGTGCCAGTAGGCCGACAGGGATGACCCGGACCGGGGAGCTGTTTTTT. Protein product: CASRPTGMTRTGELFF.

The chain has TRBV7-3 and TRBJ2-1, with TRBD2 matching over 11 bases. V gave up 4 bases and J gave up 9 bases; unmatched junction bases: 2. Germline V CDR1 and CDR2: SGHTA, FQGTGA. The CDR3 is made up of 13 amino acids. CDR3 DNA sequence: TGTGCCAGCAGCTCTGGGACTAGCGGTGAGCAGTTCTTC. This sequence encodes CASSSGTSGEQFF.

The J gene is TRBJ1-5, the V gene TRBV19, with 9 bases identical to TRBD1. This CDR3 contains 17 residues. Trimming took 7 bases from V and 0 from J; bases not matched to a gene: 10. The germline V gene encodes CDR1 LNHDA and CDR2 SQIVND (reference sequence). CDR3 bases: TGTGCCAGTATTTCCCCACAGGGGGCCGCTAGCAATCAGCCCCAGCATTTT. It codes for CASISPQGAASNQPQHF.

As DNA, the CDR3 is TGCGCCAGCAGGTCCGGGACTGGAAATTCACCCCTCCACTTT. This encodes CASRSGTGNSPLHF. The V gene is TRBV5-1, the J gene TRBJ1-6; TRBD1 is a possible D gene (5 bases). This CDR3 contains 14 residues. Between the trimmed V and J ends, which lost 5 bases and 7 bases, there was a span of 13 bases. In germline, CDR1 is SGHRS, CDR2 YFSETQ.

This chain connects TRBV5-3 to TRBJ2-5, with 15 bases matching TRBD2. TRBV5-3 is labeled an ORF, and its function is uncertain. The CDR3 totals 18 residues. V shed 7 bases, J shed 3 bases, and the junction held 13 bases outside the gene matches. The chain's CDR3 is CARSRTSGRGASKETQYF. The DNA for the CDR3 is TGTGCCAGATCAAGGACTAGCGGGAGGGGCGCATCTAAAGAGACCCAGTACTTC.

The V call is TRBV7-2, the J call TRBJ2-3, with 8 bases identical to TRBD2. CDR1 is SGHTA and CDR2 is FQGNSA in the germline V gene. The CDR3 extends over 15 amino acids. V lost 5 bases, J lost 0 bases, and 4 bases stayed unmatched. This CDR3 reads CASSGTSGSTDTQYF. The CDR3, as DNA: TGTGCCAGCAGCGGAACTAGCGGTAGCACAGATACGCAGTATTTT.

The rearrangement joins TRBV10-3 to TRBJ2-6; 10 nucleotides match TRBD1. Germline loops: CDR1 ENHRY, CDR2 SYGVKD. The trim removed 4 bases at V and 1 base at J, leaving 1 base unmatched. This CDR3 is built from 16 residues. The CDR3 is CAISGQGASGANVLTF. For the CDR3, the DNA is TGTGCCATCAGTGGACAGGGGGCTTCTGGGGCCAACGTCCTGACTTTC.

This clone was recorded once. V usage is TRBV7-9 and J usage is TRBJ2-5, with D hard to call. Trimming removed 5 bases from V and 3 bases from J, with 7 bases in between. The CDR3 is 12 residues long. Germline CDR1 is SEHNR and CDR2 is FQNEAQ (reference sequence). CDR3 sequence: CASSPLEETQYF. In nucleotides, the CDR3 is TGTGCCAGCAGCCCATTAGAAGAGACCCAGTACTTC.

The chain is built from TRBV29-1 and TRBJ2-5, with D unclear. There are 13 residues in the CDR3. V was trimmed by 0 bases and J by 3 bases, leaving 8 bases between them. Per germline, CDR1 SQVTM and CDR2 ANQGSEA. The CDR3 bases are TGCAGCGTTGAAGATCCCGGAGAAGAGACCCAGTACTTC. Its protein product is CSVEDPGEETQYF.

This clone came up a few times. V is TRBV2 and J is TRBJ2-2, with a possible D match to TRBD2 (6 bases). Germline V gene data show CDR1 as SNHLY and CDR2 as FYNNEI. V was pared by 1 base and J by 4 bases, with 13 bases between. CDR3 length: 16 amino acids. The chain's CDR3 is CASSEGLAGFTGELFF. The CDR3 DNA is TGTGCCAGCAGTGAAGGTTTGGCGGGGTTCACCGGGGAGCTGTTTTTT.

With respect to this clone: The junction departs from the called germline gene at one end, perhaps through a read error. DNA for the CDR3: TGTTCCAGCAGCTTAGCCATCGAGACCCAGTACTTC. Protein product: CSSSLAIETQYF. The chain combines TRBV7-9 with TRBJ2-5; D remains unclear. The CDR3 loop spans 12 amino acids. The V gene's germline CDR1 is SEHNR and CDR2 FQNEAQ (reference sequence).

This clone was seen a few times. The chain has TRBV6-5 and TRBJ2-7, with D uncertain. The CDR3 totals 14 residues. Trimming removed 2 bases from V and 2 bases from J, with 10 bases in between. The germline V gene has CDR1 MNHEY and CDR2 SVGAGI. CDR3: CASSYAGSPYEQYF. CDR3 nucleotide sequence: TGTGCCAGCAGTTACGCAGGCTCCCCCTACGAGCAGTACTTC.

The chain couples TRBV7-3 to TRBJ2-1, with TRBD1 matching 10 bases. Germline assignment: CDR1 SGHTA and CDR2 FQGTGA. V shed 5 bases, J shed 8 bases, and the junction held 9 bases outside the gene matches. There are 15 residues in the CDR3. CDR3 amino acids: CASSHTGQGYDEQFF. In DNA form, the CDR3 reads TGTGCCAGCAGCCACACGGGACAGGGGTACGATGAGCAGTTCTTC.

This clone was seen only a few times. V is TRBV6-1 and J is TRBJ1-5, with D possibly TRBD1 on 6 matching bases. CDR3 length equals 17 residues. Trimming removed 0 bases from V and 5 bases from J, with 17 bases in between. Germline V gene data show CDR1 as MNHNS and CDR2 as SASEGT. The CDR3 loop reads CASSEAALPGGYQPQHF. CDR3 nucleotide sequence: TGTGCCAGCAGTGAAGCAGCCCTCCCGGGGGGCTATCAGCCCCAGCATTTT.

About this clone: It is likely a read error, because the conserved phenylalanine at the end of the CDR3 is missing. This chain uses TRBV5-4 with TRBJ2-6; no reliable D call. Deletions cut 2 bases from V and 3 bases from J, with 12 bases between. The germline CDR1 and CDR2 sequences are SGHNT and YYREEE (reference sequence). The CDR3 extends over 16 amino acids. Written as DNA, the CDR3 is TGTGCCAGCAGCTTAAGCGCTTTTCTTGGGGCCAACGTCCTGACTTCC. Protein product: CASSLSAFLGANVLTS.

V and J are TRBV11-2 and TRBJ2-5, with 9 bases aligning to TRBD2. V gave up 5 bases and J gave up 5 bases; unmatched junction bases: 12. CDR3 length: 16 residues. Germline V gene sequence: CDR1 SGHAT, CDR2 FQNNGV. The CDR3 here is CASSPVSGGSRETQYF. The CDR3 DNA reads TGTGCCAGCAGCCCCGTGAGCGGGGGGTCCCGGGAGACCCAGTACTTC.

The genes are TRBV19 and TRBJ2-3; weak D call: TRBD1 (6 bases). Germline CDR1 reads LNHDA; CDR2 reads SQIVND (reference sequence). V was clipped by 4 bases and J by 5 bases, with 13 bases between them. The CDR3 extends over 14 amino acids. The DNA for the CDR3 is TGTGCCAGTAGTACATCGACAGGTGGAGATACGCAGTATTTT. Its translation is CASSTSTGGDTQYF.

V and J are TRBV19 and TRBJ2-2; D is perhaps TRBD2 (6 bases). The CDR3 is 15 amino acids. V was pared by 0 bases and J by 5 bases, with 10 bases between. Per the germline V gene, CDR1 is LNHDA and CDR2 is SQIVND (reference sequence). The CDR3 bases are TGTGCCAGTAGTATAGATACAGGAGGGACCGGGGAGCTGTTTTTT. This gives the protein CASSIDTGGTGELFF.

The gene calls are TRBV9 and TRBJ1-1; D is perhaps TRBD1 (6 bases). V was pared by 0 bases and J by 5 bases, with 11 bases between. CDR1 SGDLS and CDR2 YYNGEE come from the germline V gene. The CDR3 length is 14 residues. The CDR3 region is CASSVAGGDTEAFF. The CDR3 coding sequence is TGTGCCAGCAGCGTAGCGGGGGGCGATACTGAAGCTTTCTTT.

The chain recombines TRBV15 with TRBJ2-5; 8 bases line up with TRBD1. The V and J ends lost 2 bases and 5 bases, in that order; junction bases with no gene match: 13. The CDR3 runs 17 residues. CDR1 and CDR2 (germline): LNHNV, YYDKDF (reference sequence). This CDR3 reads CATSRSYPRTGRETQYF. The CDR3 nucleotides are TGTGCCACCAGCAGATCCTACCCCCGGACAGGGAGGGAGACCCAGTACTTC.

This chain joins TRBV28 and TRBJ2-7; tentatively, D is TRBD1 (5 bases). The V end lost 4 bases, the J end lost 3 bases, and 10 bases lay between the germline ends. There are 13 residues in the CDR3. Germline CDR1 is MDHEN and CDR2 is SYDVKM. The DNA of the CDR3 is TGTGCCAGCAGTTCCATAGGACACTACGAGCAGTACTTC. This encodes CASSSIGHYEQYF.

The genes are TRBV4-2 and TRBJ2-5, with D perhaps matching TRBD2 (5 bases). V lost 5 bases, J lost 13 bases, and 20 bases lay in between. The CDR3 extends over 13 amino acids. Germline values: CDR1 LGHNA, CDR2 YNFKEQ. The CDR3 spells CASSLKNDYLRYF. In DNA, the CDR3 is TGTGCCAGCAGCTTAAAAAATGACTATCTACGGTACTTC.

V gene TRBV28 combines with J gene TRBJ2-1; 8 nucleotides match TRBD1. V lost 6 bases, J lost 8 bases, and 9 bases stayed unmatched. The CDR3 sequence is 14 residues long. Germline V gives CDR1 MDHEN, CDR2 SYDVKM. The CDR3: CASSRQGSDDEQFF. The CDR3 coding sequence is TGTGCCAGCAGCAGACAGGGGTCGGATGATGAGCAGTTCTTC. The whole variable domain, remainder taken from reference TRBV28 and TRBJ2-1, is DVKVTQSSRYLVKRTGEKVFLECVQDMDHENMFWYRQDPGLGLRLIYFSYDVKMKEKGDIPEGYSVSREKKERFSLILESASTNQTSMYLCASSRQGSDDEQFFGPGTRLTVL.

The chain has TRBV5-1 and TRBJ2-3; TRBD1 is a possible D gene (6 bases). Per the germline V gene, CDR1 is SGHRS and CDR2 is YFSETQ. Trimming stripped 9 bases from V and 2 bases from J, with 16 bases between. There are 14 residues in the CDR3. CDR3 protein: CATTPQGDTDTQYF. In DNA, the CDR3 is TGCGCCACCACGCCACAGGGCGACACAGATACGCAGTATTTT. The full variable domain, with the rest looked up from reference TRBV5-1 and TRBJ2-3, is KAGVTQTPRYLIKTRGQQVTLSCSPISGHRSVSWYQQTPGQGLQFLFEYFSETQRNKGNFPGRFSGRQFSNSRSEMNVSTLELGDSALYLCATTPQGDTDTQYFGPGTRLTVL.

The CDR3 loop reads CASSLNGDSPYEQYF. The CDR3, as DNA: TGTGCCAGCTCCCTCAATGGGGACAGTCCCTACGAGCAGTACTTC. This chain links TRBV18 with TRBJ2-7, with TRBD1 matching 7 bases. This CDR3 is 15 amino acids long. Germline V CDR1 and CDR2: KGHSH, LQKENI. The ends lost 6 bases at V and 2 bases at J; junction bases unmatched: 10.

The chain is built from TRBV2 and TRBJ1-1; 7 bases agree with TRBD1. V shed 1 base and J 2 bases; nucleotides not matched to a gene: 7. This CDR3 is 16 amino acids long. Looked up from germline, CDR1 is SNHLY and CDR2 is FYNNEI. This chain's CDR3 is CASSEGQGPSNTEAFF. CDR3 DNA: TGTGCCAGCAGTGAAGGACAGGGCCCTTCTAACACTGAAGCTTTCTTT.

The rearrangement uses TRBV9 and TRBJ2-7; 9 bases match TRBD1. The CDR3 has 15 residues. Germline loops: CDR1 SGDLS, CDR2 YYNGEE. V was pared by 2 bases and J by 3 bases, with 6 bases of the junction left unmatched. In DNA, the CDR3 is TGTGCCAGCAGCGTCGGGACAGGGATAGGCTACGAGCAGTACTTC. Translated: CASSVGTGIGYEQYF.

The genes are TRBV7-3 and TRBJ2-1, with D perhaps TRBD1 (5 bases). V gave up 3 bases and J gave up 0 bases, with 24 bases separating them. Germline V gives CDR1 SGHTA, CDR2 FQGTGA. The CDR3 has 20 amino acids. CDR3 region: CASSFYAPAGLPSSYNEQFF. The CDR3 DNA sequence: TGTGCCAGCAGCTTCTACGCCCCGGCAGGGCTACCAAGCTCCTACAATGAGCAGTTCTTC. Complete variable domain (other parts from reference TRBV7-3 and TRBJ2-1): GAGVSQTPSNKVTEKGKYVELRCDPISGHTALYWYRQSLGQGPEFLIYFQGTGAADDSGLPNDRFFAVRPEGSVSTLKIQRTERGDSAVYLCASSFYAPAGLPSSYNEQFFGPGTRLTVL.

This rearrangement joins TRBV4-1 to TRBJ2-7; 7 bases fit TRBD2. There are 19 residues in the CDR3. The V gene end was trimmed by 1 base and the J gene end by 2 bases; junction bases not matched to a gene: 17. From germline, CDR1 is MGHRA and CDR2 YSYEKL. In DNA form, the CDR3 reads TGCGCCAGCAGCCAAGCTTTCCGACCGGGACTACCTCTGACCTACGAGCAGTACTTC. Translated: CASSQAFRPGLPLTYEQYF.